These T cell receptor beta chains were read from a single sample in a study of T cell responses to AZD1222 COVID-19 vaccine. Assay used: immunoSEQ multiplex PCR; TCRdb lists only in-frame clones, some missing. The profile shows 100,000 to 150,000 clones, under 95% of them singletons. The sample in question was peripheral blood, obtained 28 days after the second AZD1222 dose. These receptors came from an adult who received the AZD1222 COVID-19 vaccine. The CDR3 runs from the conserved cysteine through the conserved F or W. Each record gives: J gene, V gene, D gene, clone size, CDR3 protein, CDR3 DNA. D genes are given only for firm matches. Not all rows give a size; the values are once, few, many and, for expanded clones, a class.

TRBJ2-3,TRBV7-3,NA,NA,CASSLSDGLGTDTQYF,TGTGCCAGCAGCTTATCGGACGGACTCGGGACAGATACGCAGTATTTT
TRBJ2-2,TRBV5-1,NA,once,CASSLNRQRSNTGELFF,TGCGCCAGCAGCTTGAATCGACAGAGATCGAACACCGGGGAGCTGTTTTTT
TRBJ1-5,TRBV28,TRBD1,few,CASSPGQSNQPQHF,TGTGCCAGCAGTCCGGGACAGAGCAATCAGCCCCAGCATTTT
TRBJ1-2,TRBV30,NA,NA,CAWRGDLYGYTF,TGTGCCTGGAGAGGGGACCTCTATGGCTACACCTTC
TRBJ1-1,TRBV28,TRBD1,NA,CASGGRGGTEAFF,TGTGCCAGCGGAGGCAGGGGGGGCACTGAAGCTTTCTTT
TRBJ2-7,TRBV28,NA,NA,CASTPWWNPYEQYF,TGTGCCAGCACCCCTTGGTGGAACCCCTACGAGCAGTACTTC
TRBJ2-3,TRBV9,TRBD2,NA,CASSLAPLVGRERTSTDTQYF,TGTGCCAGCAGCTTAGCCCCCTTGGTCGGGCGGGAGAGAACAAGCACAGATACGCAGTATTTT
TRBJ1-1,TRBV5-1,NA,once,CASSLERGSKAFF,TGCGCCAGCAGCTTGGAGCGGGGGTCTAAAGCTTTCTTT
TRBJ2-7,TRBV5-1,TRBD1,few,CASSGQGASYEQYF,TGCGCCAGCAGCGGACAGGGGGCGAGCTACGAGCAGTACTTC
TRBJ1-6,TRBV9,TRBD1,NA,CASSVWDRINSPLHF,TGTGCCAGCAGCGTTTGGGACAGAATTAATTCACCCCTCCACTTT
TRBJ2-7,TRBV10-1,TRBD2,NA,CASSVRTSAYEQYF,TGCGCCAGCAGTGTTCGGACTAGCGCCTACGAGCAGTACTTC
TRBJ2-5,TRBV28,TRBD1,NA,CASSLGTGGVETQYF,TGTGCCAGCAGTTTAGGGACAGGGGGCGTAGAGACCCAGTACTTC
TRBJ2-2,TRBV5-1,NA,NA,CASRPYTNTGELFF,TGCGCCAGCCGCCCCTACACGAACACCGGGGAGCTGTTTTTT
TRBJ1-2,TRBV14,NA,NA,CASSQERRVPLYTF,TGTGCCAGCAGCCAAGAAAGACGGGTCCCACTCTACACCTTC
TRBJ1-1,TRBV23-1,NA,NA,CASSQSNRGYAFF,TGCGCCAGCAGTCAATCGAATCGGGGTTACGCTTTCTTT
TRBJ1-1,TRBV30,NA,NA,CAWSTGTKTFF,TGTGCCTGGAGCACCGGGACTAAAACTTTCTTT
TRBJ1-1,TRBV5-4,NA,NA,CASSFVTNTEAFF,TGTGCCAGCAGCTTCGTTACAAACACTGAAGCTTTCTTT
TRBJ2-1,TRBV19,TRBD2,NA,CASSPYLSSGGINEQFF,TGTGCCAGTTCCCCCTACCTTAGTAGCGGGGGAATAAATGAGCAGTTCTTC
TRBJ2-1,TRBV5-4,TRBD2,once,CASSFSPGLGGYNEQFF,TGTGCCAGCAGCTTTTCCCCGGGACTAGGAGGATACAATGAGCAGTTCTTC
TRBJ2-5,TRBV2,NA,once,CASSKRQDRPSETQYF,TGTGCCAGCAGTAAAAGACAGGATAGGCCTTCGGAGACCCAGTACTTC